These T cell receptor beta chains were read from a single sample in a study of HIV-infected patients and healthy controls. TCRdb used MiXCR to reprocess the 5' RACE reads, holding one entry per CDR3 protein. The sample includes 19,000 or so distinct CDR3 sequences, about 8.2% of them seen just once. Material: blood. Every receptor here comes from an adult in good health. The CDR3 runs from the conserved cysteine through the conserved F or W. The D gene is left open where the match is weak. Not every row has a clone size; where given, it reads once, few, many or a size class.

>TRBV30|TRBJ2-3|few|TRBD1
CAFSHMDRTDTQYF
TGTGCCTTTTCACATATGGACAGGACAGATACGCAGTATTTT
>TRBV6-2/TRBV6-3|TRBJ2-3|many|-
CASSYFLEGSDTQYF
TGTGCCAGCAGTTACTTCCTGGAGGGGTCAGATACGCAGTATTTT
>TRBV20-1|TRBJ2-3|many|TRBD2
CSARGGGSSGLLDTQYF
TGCAGTGCTAGGGGGGGTGGGTCTAGCGGGTTGTTGGATACGCAGTATTTT
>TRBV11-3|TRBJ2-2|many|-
CASSQRTDTGELFF
TGTGCCAGCAGCCAACGGACAGACACCGGGGAGCTGTTTTTT
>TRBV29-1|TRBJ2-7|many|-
CSVEIRRPREARQYF
TGCAGCGTTGAAATCCGAAGACCCCGCGAGGCGAGGCAGTACTTC
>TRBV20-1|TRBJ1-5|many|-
CSARGAVVKPQHF
TGCAGTGCTAGAGGGGCCGTCGTGAAGCCCCAGCATTTT
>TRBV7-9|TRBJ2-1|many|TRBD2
CASSPRTGTSGRIINEQFF
TGTGCCAGCAGCCCTCGCACCGGGACTAGCGGGAGGATAATCAATGAGCAGTTCTTC
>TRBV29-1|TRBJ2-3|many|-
CSVLATDTQYF
TGCAGCGTCCTAGCTACAGATACGCAGTATTTT
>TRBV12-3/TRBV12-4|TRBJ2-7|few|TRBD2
CASSLVPTSGYTYEQYF
TGTGCCAGCAGTTTAGTCCCCACTAGCGGTTACACCTACGAGCAGTACTTC
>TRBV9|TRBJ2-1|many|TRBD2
CASSGGRAGSYNEQFF
TGTGCCAGCAGCGGGGGGAGGGCCGGCTCCTACAATGAGCAGTTCTTC
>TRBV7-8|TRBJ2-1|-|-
CASSLAPTRRVGNEQFF
TGTGCCAGCAGCTTAGCCCCAACTCGTCGAGTGGGGAATGAGCAGTTCTTC
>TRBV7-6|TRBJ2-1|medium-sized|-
CASSLGQGGYNEQFF
TGTGCCAGCAGCTTAGGACAGGGAGGCTACAATGAGCAGTTCTTC
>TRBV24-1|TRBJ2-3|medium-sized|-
CATSTSRENTDTQYF
TGTGCCACCAGTACTAGTCGCGAAAACACAGATACGCAGTATTTT
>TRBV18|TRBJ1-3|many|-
CASSPAEGSGNTIYF
TGTGCCAGCTCGCCCGCGGAAGGCTCTGGAAACACCATATATTTT
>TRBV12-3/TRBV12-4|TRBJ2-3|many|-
CASSPGDRSSTDTQYF
TGTGCCAGCAGTCCAGGGGACCGTTCTAGCACAGATACGCAGTATTTT
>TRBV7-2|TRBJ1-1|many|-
CASSSRPSINTEAFF
TGTGCCAGCAGCTCCCGGCCGTCTATCAACACTGAAGCTTTCTTT
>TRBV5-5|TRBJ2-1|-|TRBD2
CASSLRLAGQTKGQFF
TGTGCCAGCAGCTTGAGGCTAGCGGGGCAGACGAAAGGGCAGTTCTTC
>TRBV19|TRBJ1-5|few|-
CASSMRGHPKTYQPQHF
TGTGCCAGTAGTATGAGAGGGCACCCAAAGACCTATCAGCCCCAGCATTTT
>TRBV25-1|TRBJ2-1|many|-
CASSEYKRNEQFF
TGTGCCAGCAGTGAATATAAGAGAAATGAGCAGTTCTTC
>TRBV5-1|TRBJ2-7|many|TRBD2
CASSPEPGLVAYEQYF
TGCGCCAGCAGCCCCGAACCGGGACTAGTAGCCTACGAGCAGTACTTC
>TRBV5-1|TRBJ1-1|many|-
CASSLGSRDTEAFF
TGCGCCAGCAGCTTGGGGTCCAGGGACACTGAAGCTTTCTTT
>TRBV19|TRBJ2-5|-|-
CASSIQVGAQETQYF
TGTGCCAGTAGTATTCAGGTGGGAGCCCAAGAGACCCAGTACTTC
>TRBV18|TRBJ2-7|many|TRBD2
CASSPPGLAGTYEQYF
TGTGCCAGCTCACCACCAGGCCTAGCGGGAACTTACGAGCAGTACTTC
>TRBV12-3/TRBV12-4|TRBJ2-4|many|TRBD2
CASTGLAGESQYF
TGTGCCAGCACCGGACTAGCGGGAGAGAGTCAGTACTTC
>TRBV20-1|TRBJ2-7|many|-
CSASSDSYEQYF
TGCAGTGCTAGTAGCGATTCCTACGAGCAGTACTTC
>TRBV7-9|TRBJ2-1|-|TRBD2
CASSLGLAGGNEQFF
TGTGCCAGCAGCTTAGGACTAGCGGGAGGCAATGAGCAGTTCTTC
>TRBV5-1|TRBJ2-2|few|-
CASSYGQLTRFFNTGELFF
TGCGCCAGCAGCTACGGACAGCTAACCCGATTTTTTAACACCGGGGAGCTGTTTTTT
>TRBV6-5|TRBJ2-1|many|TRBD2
CASSSSGRAYNEQFF
TGTGCCAGCAGTTCTAGCGGGAGGGCCTACAATGAGCAGTTCTTC
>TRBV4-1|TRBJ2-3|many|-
CASSQAGNLAGDTQYF
TGCGCCAGCAGCCAAGCGGGTAACCTGGCGGGAGATACGCAGTATTTT
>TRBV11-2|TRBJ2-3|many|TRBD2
CASSLGRGAQYF
TGTGCCAGCAGCCTTGGCCGGGGGGCGCAGTATTTT
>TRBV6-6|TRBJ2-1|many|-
CASRAQGGIDYNEQFF
TGTGCCAGCAGAGCACAGGGCGGCATTGACTACAATGAGCAGTTCTTC
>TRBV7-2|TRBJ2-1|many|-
CASSYLRGEQFF
TGTGCCAGCAGCTATCTTAGGGGTGAGCAGTTCTTC
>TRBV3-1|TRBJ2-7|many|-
CASSFRDLAYSEQYF
TGTGCCAGCAGCTTCCGGGACTTAGCCTATTCAGAGCAGTACTTC
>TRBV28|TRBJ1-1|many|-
CASSYKHRWTEAFF
TGTGCCAGCAGCTATAAACATAGATGGACTGAAGCTTTCTTT
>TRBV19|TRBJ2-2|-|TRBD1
CASTIQGALTGELFF
TGTGCCAGTACGATACAGGGGGCGCTTACCGGGGAGCTGTTTTTT
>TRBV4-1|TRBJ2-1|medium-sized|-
CASSARGDEQFF
TGCGCCAGCAGCGCCAGGGGCGATGAGCAGTTCTTC
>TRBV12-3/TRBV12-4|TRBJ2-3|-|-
CASSLTTVADTQYF
TGTGCCAGCAGTTTAACTACTGTCGCAGATACGCAGTATTTT
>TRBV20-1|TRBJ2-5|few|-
CSVISSEGETQYF
TGCAGTGTTATCTCTTCGGAGGGAGAGACCCAGTACTTC
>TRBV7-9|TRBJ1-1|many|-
CASSDHPLRDGEAFF
TGTGCCAGCAGCGATCACCCTTTGCGGGACGGTGAAGCTTTCTTT
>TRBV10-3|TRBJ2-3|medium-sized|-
CAIQNPGADTQYF
TGTGCCATACAGAACCCAGGAGCAGATACGCAGTATTTT
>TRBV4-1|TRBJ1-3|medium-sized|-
CASRTFGGPSGNTIYF
TGCGCCAGCAGGACGTTCGGGGGCCCCTCTGGAAACACCATATATTTT
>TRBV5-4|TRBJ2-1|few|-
CASSSMPLGTYNEQFF
TGTGCCAGCAGCTCAATGCCTCTCGGGACCTACAATGAGCAGTTCTTC